Below are 24 T cell receptor beta chains sequenced from a single sample in a study of neurological immune-mediated disorders. TCRdb reprocessed the 5' RACE reads via MiXCR and lists one record per CDR3 protein. The sample yields tens of thousands of distinct CDR3 sequences, around 14% seen once. The sequenced sample was PBMCs. These receptors all stem from a woman between 50 and 59 years old with HTLV-1-associated myelopathy (HAM/TSP).

In its sample, this clonotype was seen many times. The chain carries TRBV5-1 and TRBJ2-7; D unclear. The CDR3 runs to 14 residues. CDR1 is SGHRS and CDR2 is YFSETQ in the germline V gene. With 0 bases removed from V and 0 bases from J, the gap between germline ends came to 7 bases. The CDR3 loop reads CASSLAKSSYEQYF. The CDR3 nucleotides read TGCGCCAGCAGCTTGGCCAAGAGCTCCTACGAGCAGTACTTC.

This clonotype showed up many times. The rearrangement joins TRBV20-1 to TRBJ1-4; D is unclear. CDR1 and CDR2 (germline): DFQATT, SNEGSKA (reference sequence). Trimming removed 5 bases at V and 6 bases at J, with 7 bases between. This CDR3 comprises 11 residues. The CDR3 DNA sequence: TGCAGTGCTCCCCGATATGAAAAACTGTTTTTT. This encodes CSAPRYEKLFF.

This clonotype was found many times. The V and J genes are TRBV12-3 or TRBV12-4 and TRBJ1-1, with TRBD1 identical over 8 bases. V trimming: 6 bases; J trimming: 4 bases; junction bases outside the gene matches: 7. The CDR3 spans 14 residues. The CDR3 reads CASSPTGGSTEAFF. The CDR3 coding sequence is TGTGCCAGCAGCCCCACAGGGGGAAGCACTGAAGCTTTCTTT.

This clonotype was detected ten times or more. The gene calls are TRBV7-2 and TRBJ2-2; D tentatively fits TRBD1 or TRBD2 (6 bases each). The CDR3 contains 15 residues. V lost 4 bases, J lost 5 bases, and 14 bases lay in between. Germline values: CDR1 SGHTA, CDR2 FQGNSA. CDR3 residues: CASSSTRGQTGELFF. The DNA of the CDR3 is TGTGCCAGCAGCTCGACCCGGGGGCAAACCGGGGAGCTGTTTTTT.

This clonotype was counted at least ten times. V gene TRBV7-2 combines with J gene TRBJ1-4; D is unresolved. Per the germline V gene, CDR1 is SGHTA and CDR2 is FQGNSA. Trimming took 0 bases from V and 7 from J, leaving 21 bases between them. CDR3 length: 18 amino acids. CDR3 loop: CASSLASSVWLEGEKLFF. The CDR3 bases are TGTGCCAGCAGCTTAGCTTCCTCCGTTTGGCTCGAGGGTGAAAAACTGTTTTTT.

This clonotype was detected many times. V is TRBV5-4 and J is TRBJ1-5; TRBD1 is a possible D gene (5 bases). The CDR3 runs to 14 residues. The V gene lost 1 base and the J gene lost 7 bases, with 12 bases spanning the gap. Looked up from germline, CDR1 is SGHNT and CDR2 is YYREEE (reference sequence). In nucleotides, the CDR3 is TGTGCCAGCAGCTTGTTCCGGGGACGGCAGCCCCAGCATTTT. Its translation: CASSLFRGRQPQHF.

There are many counts of this clonotype. The chain carries TRBV4-1 and TRBJ2-7, with 11 bases matching TRBD2. The ends lost 0 bases at V and 2 bases at J; junction bases unmatched: 9. In germline, CDR1 is MGHRA, CDR2 YSYEKL. The CDR3 has 18 amino acids. This CDR3 reads CASSQDWEGLAVPYEQYF. The DNA of the CDR3 is TGCGCCAGCAGCCAAGATTGGGAGGGACTAGCGGTTCCCTACGAGCAGTACTTC.

On this clonotype itself: The germline gene is not matched at one end of the junction; a read error may be the cause. The chain links TRBV3-1 to TRBJ2-2; possibly TRBD1 or TRBD2 for D (5 bases each). The CDR3 consists of 14 residues. CDR1 is LGHDT and CDR2 is YNNKEL in the germline V gene (reference sequence). The CDR3 spells CSSSLSRGTGELFF. The DNA of the CDR3 is TGTTCCAGCAGCCTGTCGAGGGGCACCGGGGAGCTGTTTTTT.

This clonotype was picked up one time. This may be a read error: a much more frequent sequence differs by one nucleotide. The chain carries TRBV5-1 and TRBJ1-1, with D hard to call. The CDR3 runs 13 residues. The germline gives CDR1 SGHRS, CDR2 YFSETQ. Between the trimmed V and J ends, which lost 6 bases and 0 bases, there was a span of 9 bases. CDR3 amino acids: CASIRGVNTEAFF. CDR3 DNA sequence: TGCGCCAGCATCCGGGGAGTGAACACTGAAGCTTTCTTT.

This clonotype was seen ten or more times. V is TRBV20-1 and J is TRBJ2-7, with D uncertain. CDR3 size: 13 residues. Trimming stripped 5 bases from V and 2 bases from J, with 13 bases between. Germline V lookup: CDR1 DFQATT, CDR2 SNEGSKA (reference sequence). The CDR3 is CSALTPTTYEQYV. The CDR3 DNA reads as TGCAGTGCTCTGACTCCGACAACCTACGAGCAGTACGTC.

V is TRBV5-6 and J is TRBJ1-1; the match to TRBD1 covers 7 bases. Trimming took 5 bases from V and 4 from J; bases not matched to a gene: 8. Germline V lookup: CDR1 SGHDT, CDR2 YYEEEE. CDR3 size: 14 residues. The CDR3: CASSSGPGGTEAFF. DNA for the CDR3: TGTGCCAGCAGTTCCGGGCCAGGGGGCACTGAAGCTTTCTTT.

This clonotype was seen many times. This sequence joins TRBV29-1 and TRBJ2-3; 7 bases line up with TRBD1. The CDR3 has 15 amino acids. Trimming at V came to 2 bases and at J to 0 bases, leaving 5 bases not matched to a gene. The V gene's germline CDR1 is SQVTM and CDR2 ANQGSEA. The CDR3 DNA reads as TGCAGCGTTGAAAAGACAGGGTCTAGCACAGATACGCAGTATTTT. The encoded protein is CSVEKTGSSTDTQYF.

This clonotype was seen more than once but under ten times. The V and J genes are TRBV3-1 and TRBJ1-5; D might be TRBD1 (5 bases). Germline assignment: CDR1 LGHDT and CDR2 YNNKEL (reference sequence). The CDR3 totals 13 residues. Trimming shortened V by 4 bases and J by 9 bases, and 13 bases separated the two germline ends. CDR3 region: CASSRSRDAPQHF. DNA for the CDR3: TGTGCCAGCAGCCGGTCCCGGGACGCGCCCCAGCATTTT. Complete variable domain (other parts from reference TRBV3-1 and TRBJ1-5): DTAVSQTPKYLVTQMGNDKSIKCEQNLGHDTMYWYKQDSKKFLKIMFSYNNKELIINETVPNRFSPKSPDKAHLNLHINSLELGDSAVYFCASSRSRDAPQHFGDGTRLSIL.

This clonotype was observed at least ten times. One junction end disagrees with the germline gene, perhaps due to a read error. V and J are TRBV11-2 and TRBJ2-3; TRBD2 might be the D (6 bases). The CDR3 runs 14 residues. Germline CDR1 SGHAT, CDR2 FQNNGV. The DNA of the CDR3 is TGTGCCAGCACCTTAGGAGGGGGCACAGATACGCAGTATTTT. It translates to CASTLGGGTDTQYF.

Ten or more counts support this clonotype. The chain has TRBV6-2 or TRBV6-3 and TRBJ1-2; D perhaps matches TRBD1 (6 bases). The V and J ends lost 2 bases and 2 bases respectively, with 12 bases between them. In germline, CDR1 is MNHEY, CDR2 SVGEGT. CDR3 length: 15 amino acids. The CDR3 region is CASSYSGQLNYGYTF. The CDR3 nucleotides are TGTGCCAGCAGTTACAGCGGACAGCTGAACTATGGCTACACCTTC.

This clonotype was observed many times. It is likely a read error, because the conserved phenylalanine at the end of the CDR3 is missing. The rearrangement joins TRBV5-1 to TRBJ1-2; D unresolved. CDR1 is SGHRS, CDR2 YFSETQ, per germline. The germline V and J ends were trimmed by 4 bases and 3 bases, with 13 bases remaining between them. The CDR3 length is 14 residues. CDR3 coding DNA: TGCGCCAGCAGCGCCTGGACGGATCACTATGGCTACACCTTA. This translates into CASSAWTDHYGYTL.

This clonotype has ten or more counts. The chain employs TRBV6-5 and TRBJ2-7; TRBD1 agrees at 8 bases. Trimming removed 7 bases from V and 3 bases from J; junction bases left unmatched: 8. CDR3 size: 14 residues. CDR1 and CDR2 (germline): MNHEY, SVGAGI. CDR3 loop: CASTARTGNYEQYF. The DNA for the CDR3 is TGTGCCAGCACCGCCAGGACAGGGAACTACGAGCAGTACTTC.

The chain employs TRBV20-1 and TRBJ2-1; 12 bases align to TRBD1. This CDR3 comprises 18 residues. Germline CDR1 reads DFQATT; CDR2 reads SNEGSKA (reference sequence). After removal of 3 bases from V and 0 bases from J, the junction contained 9 bases not matched to a gene. The CDR3 bases are TGCAGTGCTAGTCCTGAGGGGACAGGGGGCAGCTCCTACAATGAGCAGTTCTTC. Protein product: CSASPEGTGGSSYNEQFF.

This clonotype was counted ten times or more. This chain joins TRBV12-3 or TRBV12-4 and TRBJ2-1; D unresolved. This CDR3 has 17 amino acids. V shed 1 base and J shed 8 bases, with 21 bases lying between them. DNA for the CDR3: TGTGCCAGCAGTTTAGAGAGAACTCGACCCGGTATCTATGAGCAGTTCTTC. This sequence encodes CASSLERTRPGIYEQFF.

As regards this clonotype: A much bigger clone sits one base away, suggesting this may be a read error. The J gene is TRBJ2-3, the V gene TRBV7-3; D might be TRBD2 (5 bases). The CDR3 covers 14 residues. Trimming stripped 5 bases from V and 4 bases from J, with 13 bases between. CDR1 is SGHTA and CDR2 is FQGTGA in the germline V gene. For the CDR3, the DNA is TGTGCCAGCAGCCCAAGCTTCGGGGCAGATACGCAGTATTTT. This codes for CASSPSFGADTQYF.

This clonotype was seen at least ten times. The chain is built from TRBV29-1 and TRBJ2-5; 9 bases fit TRBD1. The CDR3 runs 14 residues. The V and J ends lost 2 bases and 4 bases, in that order; junction bases with no gene match: 5. Germline values: CDR1 SQVTM, CDR2 ANQGSEA. Here the CDR3 DNA reads TGCAGCGTTGAACCCGGGACAGGGCCAGAGACCCAGTACTTC. This encodes CSVEPGTGPETQYF.

There are many counts of this clonotype. The CDR3 nucleotides are TGCAGCGTTGAAGAAGGGCCGGGACAGGGGCACTATGGCTACACCTTC. It specifies CSVEEGPGQGHYGYTF. This rearrangement joins TRBV29-1 to TRBJ1-2; 10 positions agree with TRBD1. Per the germline V gene, CDR1 is SQVTM and CDR2 is ANQGSEA. Trimming took 0 bases from V and 3 from J; bases not matched to a gene: 7. The CDR3 spans 16 residues. Full variable domain (missing parts from reference TRBV29-1 and TRBJ1-2): SAVISQKPSRDICQRGTSLTIQCQVDSQVTMMFWYRQQPGQSLTLIATANQGSEATYESGFVIDKFPISRPNLTFSTLTVSNMSPEDSSIYLCSVEEGPGQGHYGYTFGSGTRLTVV.

This clonotype was detected ten times or more. The rearrangement joins TRBV20-1 to TRBJ1-1, with TRBD1 identical over 7 bases. Germline values: CDR1 DFQATT, CDR2 SNEGSKA (reference sequence). V was clipped by 3 bases and J by 1 base; unmatched bases: 5. The CDR3 has 14 residues. CDR3 in amino acids: CSARRRDRNTEAFF. The CDR3 DNA reads as TGCAGTGCTAGGAGAAGGGACAGGAACACTGAAGCTTTCTTT.

At least ten counts were recorded for this clonotype. The chain combines TRBV20-1 with TRBJ2-7; TRBD1 aligns across 7 bases. Germline V lookup: CDR1 DFQATT, CDR2 SNEGSKA (reference sequence). The CDR3 contains 12 residues. Trimming cost V 6 bases and J 5 bases; bases outside gene matches: 7. The CDR3 is CSAVTGNDEQYV. CDR3 nucleotides: TGCAGTGCCGTGACAGGGAATGACGAGCAGTACGTC.